Below are 20 T cell receptor beta chains sequenced from a single sample in a study of post-analysis software for immune sequencing data. No antigen has been identified for these receptors. Researchers reported that TCR beta cDNA libraries carried unique molecular identifiers. TCRdb re-called the PCR reads with MiXCR, one entry per CDR3 protein. The table shows about 460,000 distinct CDR3 sequences, with approximately 45% occurring only once. Study-wide results and caveats: The five TRBV segments detected at higher frequency in patients than in controls included TRBV5-6, TRBV5-1 and TRBV20-1.

The sequenced sample was blood. The receptors were gathered from a girl aged 10-17 years with multiple sclerosis.

The chain employs TRBV27 and TRBJ2-7; D is ambiguous. The CDR3 is made up of 12 amino acids. V lost 6 bases and J 3 bases, leaving 9 bases between the germline ends. Per germline, CDR1 MNHEY and CDR2 SMNVEV (reference sequence). The CDR3 sequence: CASRGRFYEQYF. The CDR3 DNA sequence: TGTGCCAGCAGGGGAAGGTTCTACGAGCAGTACTTC.

The gene calls are TRBV6-5 and TRBJ2-4; 14 bases are a match to TRBD2. CDR3 length: 18 amino acids. Unmatched junction bases numbered 7, after V lost 0 bases and J lost 6 bases. CDR1 and CDR2 from the germline V gene are MNHEY and SVGAGI. The CDR3 loop reads CASSYSLTSGRAANIQYF. CDR3 bases: TGTGCCAGCAGTTACTCGCTGACTAGCGGGAGGGCAGCAAACATTCAGTACTTC.

The CDR3 DNA sequence: TGTGCCAGCACCGGATATGGAGGGACCTACGAGCAGTACTTC. Amino acid sequence: CASTGYGGTYEQYF. V and J are TRBV5-5 and TRBJ2-7; D is possibly TRBD2 (6 bases). CDR1 SGHKS and CDR2 YYEKEE come from the germline V gene (reference sequence). Between the trimmed V and J ends, which lost 6 bases and 2 bases, there was a span of 15 bases. This CDR3 has 14 residues.

This clonotype was observed a few times. The rearrangement links TRBV24-1 to TRBJ2-5; D perhaps matches TRBD2 (6 bases). This CDR3 is 13 amino acids long. V was pared by 6 bases and J by 5 bases, with 12 bases between. The germline V gene has CDR1 KGHDR and CDR2 SFDVKD. DNA for the CDR3: TGTGCCACCAGTTCCACCCGGGGGGAGACCCAGTACTTC. Translation gives CATSSTRGETQYF.

This chain uses TRBV6-2 or TRBV6-3 with TRBJ2-1; D is possibly TRBD2 (6 bases). V was clipped by 4 bases and J by 13 bases, with 14 bases between them. This CDR3 comprises 12 residues. CDR1 and CDR2 (germline): MNHEY, SVGEGT. The CDR3 DNA follows: TGTGCCAGCAGTTTTGGGACTCCAACCCAGTTCTTC. It codes for CASSFGTPTQFF.

The chain recombines TRBV6-5 with TRBJ2-7; possibly TRBD2 for D (5 bases). The CDR3 is 14 residues long. Germline lookup yields CDR1 MNHEY and CDR2 SVGAGI. V was trimmed by 2 bases and J by 1 base, leaving 9 bases between them. The chain's CDR3 is CASSYDGVSYEQYF. CDR3 in DNA: TGTGCCAGCAGTTACGACGGGGTTTCCTACGAGCAGTACTTC.

This chain joins TRBV4-3 and TRBJ1-2; weak D call: TRBD1 (5 bases). Per the germline V gene, CDR1 is LGHNA and CDR2 is YSLEER. The V end was cut by 1 base, the J end by 8 bases, with 14 bases between. This CDR3 is built from 14 residues. Written as DNA, the CDR3 is TGCGCCAGCAGCCAAGGTTCGGGGGGTCTCGGCTACACCTTC. This encodes CASSQGSGGLGYTF.

Only a few counts were recorded for this clonotype. The rearrangement uses TRBV7-3 and TRBJ2-1, with D possibly TRBD2 on 5 matching bases. The germline V gene encodes CDR1 SGHTA and CDR2 FQGTGA. V lost 1 base and J lost 4, with 11 bases in between. The CDR3 runs 15 residues. The CDR3 region has the DNA TGTGCCAGCAGCTTAAGAGCGGAGACTTACAATGAGCAGTTCTTC. Protein: CASSLRAETYNEQFF.

The chain uses TRBV7-2 and TRBJ2-7; tentatively, D is TRBD1 (6 bases). Trimming took 5 bases from V and 2 from J, leaving 22 bases between them. The CDR3 sequence is 17 residues long. CDR1 is SGHTA and CDR2 is FQGNSA in the germline V gene. In DNA form, the CDR3 reads TGTGCCAGCAGCCTTATTGTCCTCCGGGACAAGACCTACGAGCAGTACTTC. Amino acids: CASSLIVLRDKTYEQYF. Supplemented by reference TRBV7-2 and TRBJ2-7, the full variable domain reads GAGVSQSPSNKVTEKGKDVELRCDPISGHTALYWYRQSLGQGLEFLIYFQGNSAPDKSGLPSDRFSAERTGGSVSTLTIQRTQQEDSAVYLCASSLIVLRDKTYEQYFGPGTRLTVT.

This chain joins TRBV12-3 or TRBV12-4 and TRBJ1-6; D gene unclear. Trimming left V 3 bases short and J 7 bases short, with 7 bases between. This CDR3 has 13 amino acids. The CDR3 coding sequence is TGTGCCAGCAGTTTGCAGGAGAATTCACCCCTCCACTTT. Translated, it gives CASSLQENSPLHF.

V gene TRBV7-2 combines with J gene TRBJ2-3, with 7 nucleotides matching TRBD2. The CDR3 sequence is 16 residues long. From germline, CDR1 is SGHTA and CDR2 FQGNSA. Trimming took 5 bases from V and 0 from J; bases not matched to a gene: 8. CDR3 nucleotides: TGTGCCAGCAGCCAGGATAGCGGGTTCAGCACAGATACGCAGTATTTT. It encodes CASSQDSGFSTDTQYF.

This clonotype has a handful of counts. The V and J genes are TRBV11-2 and TRBJ2-3; TRBD2 agrees at 7 bases. With 0 bases clipped from V and 1 base from J, the junction kept 1 base outside the gene matches. Germline CDR1 is SGHAT and CDR2 is FQNNGV. The CDR3 length is 15 residues. The CDR3 loop reads CASSLDLAGTDTQYF. The CDR3 DNA is TGTGCCAGCAGCTTAGATCTAGCGGGCACAGATACGCAGTATTTT.

This clonotype was observed once. The rearrangement uses TRBV5-5 and TRBJ2-1; TRBD1 agrees at 7 bases. Trimming took 4 bases from V and 8 from J; bases not matched to a gene: 12. The CDR3 spans 15 residues. Germline V gene data show CDR1 as SGHKS and CDR2 as YYEKEE (reference sequence). As DNA, the CDR3 is TGTGCCAGCAGCACCCCCCAGACAGGGAGCGATGAGCAGTTCTTC. Protein sequence: CASSTPQTGSDEQFF. Filled out from reference TRBV5-5 and TRBJ2-1, the complete variable domain reads DAGVTQSPTHLIKTRGQQVTLRCSPISGHKSVSWYQQVLGQGPQFIFQYYEKEERGRGNFPDRFSARQFPNYSSELNVNALLLGDSALYLCASSTPQTGSDEQFFGPGTRLTVL.

This clonotype was seen only a few times. In DNA form, the CDR3 reads TGTGCCAGCAGTCTCCAGACCCCCAATGAGCAGTTCTTC. Translating gives CASSLQTPNEQFF. This sequence joins TRBV12-3 or TRBV12-4 and TRBJ2-1; D not certain. The CDR3 consists of 13 residues. The V end was cut by 5 bases, the J end by 6 bases, with 11 bases between.

V usage is TRBV6-5 and J usage is TRBJ1-4; D not resolved. V lost 4 bases to trimming and J lost 5 bases, with 11 bases between them. The CDR3 covers 14 residues. Germline CDR1 is MNHEY and CDR2 is SVGAGI. Written as DNA, the CDR3 is TGTGCCAGCAGTTCTAGGACGGCGAATGAAAAACTGTTTTTT. Translated, it gives CASSSRTANEKLFF.

This chain links TRBV3-1 with TRBJ2-7, with 8 positions matching TRBD2. Per germline, CDR1 LGHDT and CDR2 YNNKEL (reference sequence). Trimming at V came to 4 bases and at J to 3 bases, leaving 2 bases not matched to a gene. CDR3 length: 13 residues. The CDR3 region has the DNA TGTGCCAGCAGCCCGCGGGAGGTCTACGAGCAGTACTTC. Protein: CASSPREVYEQYF.

The J gene is TRBJ1-1, the V gene TRBV29-1; D ambiguous. The V gene's germline CDR1 is SQVTM and CDR2 ANQGSEA. The CDR3 contains 14 residues. Trimming removed 3 bases at V and 1 base at J, with 12 bases between. In DNA form, the CDR3 reads TGCAGCGTTGATGGTAGAATAACGAACACTGAAGCTTTCTTT. Translated, it gives CSVDGRITNTEAFF.

This clonotype was seen many times. The rearrangement joins TRBV25-1 to TRBJ1-3; D is unresolved. Germline CDR1 and CDR2: MGHDK and SYGVNS. The CDR3 runs 12 residues. The V end lost 8 bases, the J end lost 0 bases, and 5 bases lay between the germline ends. The CDR3 spells CASRPSGNTIYF. The DNA for the CDR3 is TGTGCCAGCCGGCCCTCTGGAAACACCATATATTTT.

On this clonotype itself: A much larger clone lies a single base off, so this may be a read error. The chain joins TRBV12-3 or TRBV12-4 to TRBJ2-7; D may correspond to TRBD1 or TRBD2 (5 bases each). The CDR3 totals 13 residues. The V end was cut by 5 bases, the J end by 2 bases, with 10 bases between. As DNA, the CDR3 is TGTGCCAGCAGTGGGGACGGTGCCTACGAGCAGTACTTC. The encoded protein is CASSGDGAYEQYF.

This clonotype was found a few times. The J gene is TRBJ2-7, the V gene TRBV25-1, with 13 bases lining up with TRBD2. This CDR3 contains 16 residues. The junction had 3 bases not matched to a gene; V was cut back by 1 base and J by 3 bases. Germline lookup yields CDR1 MGHDK and CDR2 SYGVNS. The CDR3 DNA is TGTGCCAGCAGTGAATTAGGACTAGCGGGAGACTACGAGCAGTACTTC. The encoded protein is CASSELGLAGDYEQYF.